The clone carrying this T cell receptor beta chain was detected many times. No antigen is known for it. This entry is derived from a study of T-cell memory formation after mild COVID-19. Study-wide background: The two donors had largely donor-specific TCR clusters.

The CDR3 has 12 residues. The ends were cut back, 1 base at V and 7 bases at J, with 8 bases in the middle. Germline V gene lookup returns CDR1 DFQATT and CDR2 SNEGSKA (reference sequence). Using its own MiXCR run on the 5' RACE reads, TCRdb lists one record per CDR3 protein. The sample has about 400,000 distinct CDR3 sequences, 23% seen once. Study-level results: Among clones peaking at day 37 in the second wave, SARS-CoV-2 specificity remained unconfirmed.

The V call is TRBV20-1, the J call TRBJ2-1; no reliable D call. This clonotype was obtained from an adult woman who had mild COVID-19 (a few samples of this study predate the infection). Cell type and time point are not known. Sample: PBMCs or a T cell subset sorted from them (not recorded which). CDR3 region: CSARVKDNEQFF. CDR3 coding DNA: TGCAGTGCTAGAGTTAAGGATAATGAGCAGTTCTTC.